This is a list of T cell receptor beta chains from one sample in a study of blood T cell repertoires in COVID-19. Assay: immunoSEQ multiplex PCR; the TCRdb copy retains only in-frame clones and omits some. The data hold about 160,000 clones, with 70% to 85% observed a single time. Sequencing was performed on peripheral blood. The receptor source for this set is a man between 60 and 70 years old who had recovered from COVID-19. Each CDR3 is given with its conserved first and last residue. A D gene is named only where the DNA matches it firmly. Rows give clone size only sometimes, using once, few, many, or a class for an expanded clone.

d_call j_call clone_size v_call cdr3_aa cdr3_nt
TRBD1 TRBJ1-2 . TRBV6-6 CASREGQGNGYTF TGTGCCAGCAGGGAGGGACAGGGGAACGGCTACACCTTC
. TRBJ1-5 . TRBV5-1 CASRTTGNQPQHF TGCGCCAGCAGAACCACAGGGAACCAGCCCCAGCATTTT
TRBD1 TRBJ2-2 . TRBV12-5 CASGRDRASNTGELFF TGTGCTAGTGGCCGCGACAGGGCTTCGAACACCGGGGAGCTGTTTTTT
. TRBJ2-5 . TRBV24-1 CATSDPGEETQYF TGTGCCACCAGTGACCCGGGGGAAGAGACCCAGTACTTC
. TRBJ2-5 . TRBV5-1 CASTQPGNQETQYF TGCGCCAGCACTCAGCCGGGGAATCAAGAGACCCAGTACTTC
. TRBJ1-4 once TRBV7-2 CASTSPGEKGEKLFF TGTGCCAGCACTAGCCCGGGGGAGAAAGGTGAAAAACTGTTTTTT
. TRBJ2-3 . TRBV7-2 CASSLALGPADTQYF TGTGCCAGCAGCTTGGCTTTGGGGCCGGCAGATACGCAGTATTTT
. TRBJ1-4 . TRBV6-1 CASRLTGSTNEKLFF TGTGCCAGCAGACTTACAGGTTCAACTAATGAAAAACTGTTTTTT
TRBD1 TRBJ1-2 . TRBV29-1 CSGGTGNYGYTF TGCAGCGGTGGGACAGGGAACTATGGCTACACCTTC
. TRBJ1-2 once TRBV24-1 CATSDLTGWGYTF TGTGCCACCAGTGATTTAACAGGTTGGGGCTACACCTTC
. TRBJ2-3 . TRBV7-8 CASSPATWADTQYF TGTGCCAGCAGCCCTGCGACTTGGGCAGATACGCAGTATTTT
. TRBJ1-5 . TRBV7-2 CASSFGSGGQPQHF TGTGCCAGCAGCTTTGGGAGCGGGGGTCAGCCCCAGCATTTT
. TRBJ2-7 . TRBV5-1 CASSLDGTTGFHEQYF TGCGCCAGCAGCTTGGATGGGACAACTGGGTTCCACGAGCAGTACTTC
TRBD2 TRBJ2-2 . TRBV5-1 CASSPRGTSGTGELFF TGCGCCAGCAGCCCACGGGGGACTAGCGGGACCGGGGAGCTGTTTTTT
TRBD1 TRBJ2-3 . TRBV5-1 CASSLGFRTGNTDTQYF TGCGCCAGCAGCTTGGGGTTTCGGACAGGGAACACAGATACGCAGTATTTT
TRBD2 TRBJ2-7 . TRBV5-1 CASSPQVGGGAYEQYF TGCGCCAGCAGCCCTCAGGTTGGCGGGGGGGCCTACGAGCAGTACTTC
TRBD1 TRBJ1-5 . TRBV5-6 CASSSKDRLAQPQHF TGTGCCAGCAGCTCGAAGGACAGGCTGGCGCAGCCCCAGCATTTT
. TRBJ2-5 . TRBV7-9 CASSLYGGVGETQYF TGTGCCAGCAGCTTATACGGCGGGGTCGGGGAGACCCAGTACTTC
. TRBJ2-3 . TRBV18 CASSPSNSTDTQYF TGTGCCAGCTCACCTAGCAATAGCACAGATACGCAGTATTTT
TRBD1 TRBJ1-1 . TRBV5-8 CASSFDGTGGRNTEAFF TGTGCCAGCAGCTTCGATGGGACAGGGGGTAGGAACACTGAAGCTTTCTTT
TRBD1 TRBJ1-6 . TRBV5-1 CASSLGDRDNSPLHF TGCGCCAGCAGCTTGGGGGACAGGGATAATTCACCCCTCCACTTT
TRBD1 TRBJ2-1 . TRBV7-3 CASSLTGGIYNEQFF TGTGCCAGCAGCTTGACAGGGGGGATCTACAATGAGCAGTTCTTC
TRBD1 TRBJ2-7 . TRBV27 CASSSAIGTVGEQYF TGTGCCAGCAGTTCCGCGATCGGGACAGTGGGCGAGCAGTACTTC
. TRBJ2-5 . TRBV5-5 CASAGGGTGAETQYF TGTGCCAGCGCCGGGGGAGGGACAGGAGCAGAGACCCAGTACTTC
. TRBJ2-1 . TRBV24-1 CATSDGRQLNEQFF TGTGCCACCAGTGATGGGCGACAGCTCAATGAGCAGTTCTTC
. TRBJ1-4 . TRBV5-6 CASSGLIGDQGEKLFF TGTGCCAGCAGCGGATTAATAGGGGATCAGGGCGAAAAACTGTTTTTT
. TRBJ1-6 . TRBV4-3 CASSQGMGRNPLALHF TGCGCCAGCAGCCAAGGAATGGGCAGGAACCCACTAGCCCTCCACTTT
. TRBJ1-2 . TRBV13 CATTLPGVGYGYTF TGTGCCACCACCCTCCCCGGGGTTGGCTATGGCTACACCTTC
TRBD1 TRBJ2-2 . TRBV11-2 CASSGVGTGDTGELFF TGTGCCAGCAGCGGGGTCGGGACAGGAGACACCGGGGAGCTGTTTTTT
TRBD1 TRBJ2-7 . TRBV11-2 CASSGRQGHEQYF TGTGCCAGCAGCGGACGACAGGGCCACGAGCAGTACTTC
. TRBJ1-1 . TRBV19 CASSNQGLTEAFF TGTGCCAGTAGTAATCAGGGTTTAACTGAAGCTTTCTTT
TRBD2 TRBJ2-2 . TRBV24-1 CATSEGGGAAGELFF TGTGCCACCAGTGAAGGCGGGGGTGCGGCCGGGGAGCTGTTTTTT
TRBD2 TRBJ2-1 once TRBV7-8 CASSSRLAGGQFSYNEQFF TGTGCCAGCAGCTCCCGACTAGCGGGGGGGCAATTCTCCTACAATGAGCAGTTCTTC
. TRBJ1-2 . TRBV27 CASPQGTYGYTF TGTGCCAGTCCCCAGGGAACTTATGGCTACACCTTC
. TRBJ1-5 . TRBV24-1 CATSKGGVNSNQPQHF TGTGCCACCAGCAAGGGAGGTGTTAATAGCAATCAGCCCCAGCATTTT
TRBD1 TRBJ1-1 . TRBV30 CARRTGGNTEAFF TGTGCCAGACGTACAGGGGGAAACACTGAAGCTTTCTTT
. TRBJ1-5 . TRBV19 CASSMDQGNSNQPQHF TGTGCCAGTAGTATGGATCAGGGCAATAGCAATCAGCCCCAGCATTTT
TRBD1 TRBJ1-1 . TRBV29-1 CSVGTGAGGTEAFF TGCAGCGTGGGGACAGGAGCGGGGGGGACTGAAGCTTTCTTT
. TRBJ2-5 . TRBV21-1 CASSKAQDRETQETQYF TGTGCCAGCAGCAAGGCCCAAGACAGGGAGACCCAAGAGACCCAGTACTTC
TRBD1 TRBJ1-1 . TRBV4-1 CASSQRDRAAEAFF TGCGCCAGCAGCCAGCGTGACAGGGCCGCTGAAGCTTTCTTT
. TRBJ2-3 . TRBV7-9 CASSLSGSDTQYF TGTGCCAGCAGCTTAAGTGGCTCAGATACGCAGTATTTT
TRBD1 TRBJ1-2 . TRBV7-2 CASSLDSFGQGYGYTF TGTGCCAGCAGCTTAGACTCATTCGGACAGGGGTATGGCTACACCTTC
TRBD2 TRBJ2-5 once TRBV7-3 CASSHTGGAGTQYF TGTGCCAGCAGTCACACCGGGGGGGCCGGGACCCAGTACTTC
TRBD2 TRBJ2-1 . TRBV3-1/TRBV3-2 CASSRRLAGHSYNEQFF TGTGCCAGCAGCCGCAGACTAGCGGGGCACTCCTACAATGAGCAGTTCTTC
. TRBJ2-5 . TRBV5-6 CASSETGRAEETQYF TGTGCCAGCAGCGAAACGGGCAGGGCTGAAGAGACCCAGTACTTC
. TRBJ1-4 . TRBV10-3 CAISESAGRSATNEKLFF TGTGCCATCAGTGAGTCAGCAGGGAGGTCTGCAACTAATGAAAAACTGTTTTTT
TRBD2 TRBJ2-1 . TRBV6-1 CASSELAGVRNEQFF TGTGCCAGCAGTGAATTAGCGGGGGTAAGGAATGAGCAGTTCTTC
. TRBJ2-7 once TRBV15 CATSPELSSYEQYF TGTGCCACCAGCCCGGAGCTCAGCTCCTACGAGCAGTACTTC
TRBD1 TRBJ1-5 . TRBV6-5 CASSSIQGRNQPQHF TGTGCCAGCAGCAGCATACAGGGGAGAAATCAGCCCCAGCATTTT
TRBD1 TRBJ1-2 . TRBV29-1 CSVATGDPYYGYTF TGCAGCGTTGCCACAGGGGATCCATACTATGGCTACACCTTC
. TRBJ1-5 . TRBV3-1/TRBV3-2 CASSQTGNQPQHF TGTGCCAGCAGCCAAACTGGCAATCAGCCCCAGCATTTT
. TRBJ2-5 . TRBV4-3 CASSQGGEVQETQYF TGCGCCAGCAGCCAAGGTGGAGAAGTCCAAGAGACCCAGTACTTC
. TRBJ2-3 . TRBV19 CASSIRDAGTDTQYF TGTGCCAGTAGTATCCGCGATGCGGGTACAGATACGCAGTATTTT
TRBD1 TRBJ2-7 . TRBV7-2 CASSSPETGRYEQYF TGTGCCAGCAGCTCCCCGGAGACAGGGCGTTACGAGCAGTACTTC